This T cell receptor beta chain comes out of a study of T cell changes during pregnancy in multiple sclerosis. Trimming took off 0 bases at V and 5 bases at J, with 10 bases between the two ends. The germline gives CDR1 MNHEY, CDR2 SVGAGI. The CDR3 has 14 amino acids. Profiled with immunoSEQ multiplex PCR; TCRdb holds only in-frame clones, not every one. The table shows roughly 30,000 clones, with 75% to 90% occurring only once. This chain connects TRBV6-5 to TRBJ2-5, with D perhaps TRBD2 (5 bases). The source is a female donor in good health, enrolled as a control in a pregnancy study. The material sequenced was CD4+ T cells from peripheral blood mononuclear cells, taken in the first trimester of pregnancy. The CDR3 sequence: CASSYSRVRETQYF. In nucleotides, the CDR3 is TGTGCCAGCAGTTACTCGAGGGTGAGGGAGACCCAGTACTTC.